These 31 T cell receptor beta chains were all obtained from the same sample, sequenced in a study of shared clonotypes between healthy human individuals. Method: immunoSEQ multiplex PCR; TCRdb's copy keeps in-frame clones and lacks some. The sample shows about 2.2 million clones, just under 95% of them seen only once. Terminally differentiated effector memory CD45RA+ cells were left out of the naive CD8 fraction, which was CD45RO-negative and positively selected for CCR7. The sample was naive CD8+ T cells from PBMCs. These receptors all stem from a young man in good health. Some clones in this sample may be carry-over from other donors' samples.

The chain couples TRBV6-6 to TRBJ1-2, with 9 bases identical to TRBD1. Germline CDR1 and CDR2: MNHNY and SVGAGI (reference sequence). This CDR3 has 15 amino acids. Germline trimming cut 7 bases from V and 4 bases from J; bases unmatched to any gene: 10. The CDR3 region has the DNA TGTGCCAGCATACAGGACAGGGGAGTCTTCTATGGCTACACCTTC. Translating it yields CASIQDRGVFYGYTF.

The rearrangement uses TRBV7-9 and TRBJ2-7; 7 nucleotides agree with TRBD2. V lost 3 bases to trimming and J lost 1 base; unmatched junction nucleotides: 9. The V gene's germline CDR1 is SEHNR and CDR2 FQNEAQ (reference sequence). The CDR3 is made up of 16 amino acids. The DNA for the CDR3 is TGTGCCAGCAGCTTTCGGGCTAGCGGCACTTCCTACGAGCAGTACTTC. This gives the protein CASSFRASGTSYEQYF. Looking up the rest from reference TRBV7-9 and TRBJ2-7 gives the full variable domain: DTGVSQNPRHKITKRGQNVTFRCDPISEHNRLYWYRQTLGQGPEFLTYFQNEAQLEKSRLLSDRFSAERPKGSFSTLEIQRTEQGDSAMYLCASSFRASGTSYEQYFGPGTRLTVT.

The rearrangement links TRBV7-9 to TRBJ2-7, with D hard to call. The CDR3 spans 14 residues. The V and J ends lost 0 bases and 3 bases respectively, with 9 bases between them. CDR1 is SEHNR, CDR2 FQNEAQ, per germline (reference sequence). CDR3 region: CASSLAGIFYEQYF. The CDR3, as DNA: TGTGCCAGCAGCTTAGCGGGAATTTTCTACGAGCAGTACTTC.

To note about this clone: This CDR3 is also generated by other DNA sequences in the sample. This chain connects TRBV2 to TRBJ2-4, with 9 bases identical to TRBD2. Germline CDR1 SNHLY, CDR2 FYNNEI. The CDR3 extends over 15 amino acids. Losses at the gene ends were 4 bases for V and 8 bases for J; bases not matched to a gene: 9. The CDR3 region is CASSGLAVLGDIQYF. The CDR3 DNA reads as TGTGCCAGCAGTGGACTAGCGGTACTGGGGGACATTCAGTACTTC.

The V call is TRBV28, the J call TRBJ2-1; D is ambiguous. The V gene's germline CDR1 is MDHEN and CDR2 SYDVKM. CDR3 length equals 11 residues. V was pared by 3 bases and J by 12 bases, with 9 bases between. As DNA, the CDR3 is TGTGCCAGCAGTTTTGGATTTTCGCAGTTCTTC. It encodes CASSFGFSQFF.

The V gene is TRBV27, the J gene TRBJ2-7; TRBD1 agrees at 9 bases. The CDR3 consists of 15 residues. Germline V gene sequence: CDR1 MNHEY, CDR2 SMNVEV (reference sequence). V was clipped by 5 bases and J by 2 bases; unmatched bases: 7. CDR3 bases: TGTGCCAGCAGTGATACGGGACAGGGAGCCTACGAGCAGTACTTC. Residues: CASSDTGQGAYEQYF.

This rearrangement joins TRBV6-1 to TRBJ2-2; D is uncertain. The CDR3 consists of 17 residues. Germline loops: CDR1 MNHNS, CDR2 SASEGT. V shed 1 base and J shed 4 bases, with 16 bases lying between them. For the CDR3, the DNA is TGTGCCAGCAGTGAAGATACTTACCTTAGAACCACCGGGGAGCTGTTTTTT. It yields the protein CASSEDTYLRTTGELFF.

This chain links TRBV7-8 with TRBJ1-5; D not resolved. Looked up from germline, CDR1 is SGHVS and CDR2 is FQNEAQ. This CDR3 comprises 15 residues. Trimming shortened V by 7 bases and J by 15 bases, and 28 bases separated the two germline ends. CDR3 loop: CASIVTVGSVACWHF. Here the CDR3 DNA reads TGTGCCAGCATCGTAACGGTGGGGTCGGTCGCTTGTTGGCATTTT.

The V gene is TRBV29-1, the J gene TRBJ1-1, with a weak D call TRBD1 (5 bases). Germline V gene sequence: CDR1 SQVTM, CDR2 ANQGSEA. There are 15 residues in the CDR3. Trimming took 6 bases from V and 0 from J, leaving 17 bases between them. The CDR3 region has the DNA TGCAGCGTGGCCCCCGCGGGGACTATGAACACTGAAGCTTTCTTT. Amino acid sequence: CSVAPAGTMNTEAFF. The whole variable domain, remainder taken from reference TRBV29-1 and TRBJ1-1, is SAVISQKPSRDICQRGTSLTIQCQVDSQVTMMFWYRQQPGQSLTLIATANQGSEATYESGFVIDKFPISRPNLTFSTLTVSNMSPEDSSIYLCSVAPAGTMNTEAFFGQGTRLTVV.

This clone has just one count. The genes are TRBV25-1 and TRBJ2-3, with D unresolved. With 3 bases removed from V and 0 bases from J, the gap between germline ends came to 7 bases. The CDR3 spans 14 residues. Germline CDR1 reads MGHDK; CDR2 reads SYGVNS. The CDR3 region is CASSEVQSTDTQYF. For the CDR3, the DNA is TGTGCCAGCAGTGAGGTACAGAGCACAGATACGCAGTATTTT.

The V and J genes are TRBV9 and TRBJ2-7; D call uncertain. The CDR3 runs 13 residues. V lost 1 base, J lost 3 bases, and 8 bases lay in between. Germline-derived CDR1 and CDR2 are SGDLS and YYNGEE. CDR3 amino acids: CASSVNSGYEQYF. CDR3 in DNA: TGTGCCAGCAGCGTAAACTCGGGCTACGAGCAGTACTTC.

On this clone itself: The sample holds other DNA sequences that translate to the same CDR3. V usage is TRBV28 and J usage is TRBJ2-6; unclear D gene. Germline V gene sequence: CDR1 MDHEN, CDR2 SYDVKM. The CDR3 has 13 residues. The ends were cut back, 6 bases at V and 2 bases at J, with 5 bases in the middle. The CDR3 loop reads CASSLPGANVLTF. CDR3 DNA sequence: TGTGCCAGCAGCTTACCTGGGGCCAACGTCCTGACTTTC.

The chain recombines TRBV27 with TRBJ2-1, with D perhaps matching TRBD1 (5 bases). CDR1 is MNHEY, CDR2 SMNVEV, per germline (reference sequence). Trimming removed 5 bases at V and 6 bases at J, with 20 bases between. The CDR3 is 16 residues long. The CDR3 DNA follows: TGTGCCAGCAGTAGCCCCCTAGTTAGGGGCGCCAATGAGCAGTTCTTC. Translation gives CASSSPLVRGANEQFF.

This clone was counted once. The chain joins TRBV5-1 to TRBJ1-2; D possibly corresponds to TRBD1 (6 bases). The ends were cut back, 3 bases at V and 3 bases at J, with 18 bases in the middle. Germline assignment: CDR1 SGHRS and CDR2 YFSETQ. CDR3 size: 16 residues. The CDR3 DNA follows: TGCGCCAGCAGCTCGCATGCGGGGGGCAGGGACTATGGCTACACCTTC. Translation: CASSSHAGGRDYGYTF.

As to this clone: Other DNA sequences of this sample code for an identical CDR3. The chain carries TRBV9 and TRBJ2-7; the match to TRBD1 covers 7 bases. The CDR3 has 14 residues. The germline CDR1 and CDR2 sequences are SGDLS and YYNGEE. J was trimmed by 2 bases and V by 4 bases; bases with no gene match: 6. The CDR3 region has the DNA TGTGCCAGCAGCCCCCGAGACAGGGCCTACGAGCAGTACTTC. Translation gives CASSPRDRAYEQYF.

The gene calls are TRBV18 and TRBJ1-5, with D hard to call. This CDR3 is 16 amino acids long. The germline CDR1 and CDR2 sequences are KGHSH and LQKENI. The V end was cut by 4 bases, the J end by 0 bases, with 13 bases between. CDR3 sequence (DNA): TGTGCCAGCTCACGTGAGAGATACAATAGCAATCAGCCCCAGCATTTT. Translating it yields CASSRERYNSNQPQHF.

The rearrangement joins TRBV7-6 to TRBJ2-1, with TRBD2 identical over 12 bases. Germline loops: CDR1 SGHVS, CDR2 FNYEAQ. J gave up 8 bases and V 5 bases, and 22 bases lay outside the gene matches. The CDR3 loop spans 20 amino acids. For the CDR3, the DNA is TGTGCCAGCAGCCCGAGACTAGCGGGAGAGAGGTGGGTAGAAATGGATGAGCAGTTCTTC. It encodes CASSPRLAGERWVEMDEQFF.

The chain joins TRBV5-4 to TRBJ2-7; D may be TRBD1 (6 bases). CDR3 length: 13 residues. V was pared by 4 bases and J by 1 base, with 9 bases between. Germline CDR1 SGHNT, CDR2 YYREEE (reference sequence). CDR3 sequence: CASSRGQSYEQYF. CDR3 DNA: TGTGCCAGCAGCCGCGGACAGTCCTACGAGCAGTACTTC.

V and J are TRBV7-2 and TRBJ2-4; the D gene could be TRBD1 or TRBD2 (6 bases each). Germline V gives CDR1 SGHTA, CDR2 FQGNSA. This CDR3 spans 18 amino acids. The V end was cut by 3 bases, the J end by 0 bases, with 18 bases between. CDR3 loop: CASSFWTIRGGAKNIQYF. The DNA of the CDR3 is TGTGCCAGCAGCTTCTGGACTATCCGAGGGGGAGCCAAAAACATTCAGTACTTC.

The chain carries TRBV2 and TRBJ2-1, with 8 bases matching TRBD1. The CDR3 is 14 residues long. Germline V gene sequence: CDR1 SNHLY, CDR2 FYNNEI. V was pared by 7 bases and J by 5 bases, with 7 bases of the junction left unmatched. This chain's CDR3 is CASNRGMEDNEQFF. DNA of the CDR3: TGTGCCAGCAACAGGGGGATGGAGGACAATGAGCAGTTCTTC.

This clone was counted a single time. This rearrangement joins TRBV27 to TRBJ1-2, with a possible D match to TRBD1 (5 bases). V gave up 10 bases and J gave up 6 bases, with 15 bases separating them. Germline CDR1 reads MNHEY; CDR2 reads SMNVEV (reference sequence). The CDR3 consists of 12 residues. The CDR3 DNA reads TGTGCCACCACGGGTCAGGGCCATGGCTACACCTTC. Its translation: CATTGQGHGYTF.

V gene TRBV15 combines with J gene TRBJ2-3; no firm D call. The CDR3 spans 13 residues. The germline CDR1 and CDR2 sequences are LNHNV and YYDKDF (reference sequence). The V and J ends lost 5 bases and 2 bases respectively, with 8 bases between them. CDR3 coding DNA: TGTGCCACCAGCTTCCGTACCACAGATACGCAGTATTTT. Translated: CATSFRTTDTQYF.

The V and J genes are TRBV5-1 and TRBJ2-7, with a possible D match to TRBD2 (5 bases). Germline V gene data show CDR1 as SGHRS and CDR2 as YFSETQ. V lost 3 bases to trimming and J lost 6 bases, with 13 bases between them. The CDR3 is 13 residues long. For the CDR3, the DNA is TGCGCCAGCAGCTCCTGGGGTGAGGGCGAGCAGTACTTC. It translates to CASSSWGEGEQYF. The full variable domain, completed using reference TRBV5-1 and TRBJ2-7, is KAGVTQTPRYLIKTRGQQVTLSCSPISGHRSVSWYQQTPGQGLQFLFEYFSETQRNKGNFPGRFSGRQFSNSRSEMNVSTLELGDSALYLCASSSWGEGEQYFGPGTRLTVT.

V gene TRBV11-3 combines with J gene TRBJ2-1; D gene uncertain. Trimming left V 5 bases short and J 8 bases short, with 16 bases between. CDR3 length: 14 residues. Germline loops: CDR1 SGHNT, CDR2 YENEEA. The CDR3 nucleotides read TGTGCCAGCAGCGCCAGACCGTCGGGCGATGAGCAGTTCTTC. Residues: CASSARPSGDEQFF. Filled out from reference TRBV11-3 and TRBJ2-1, the complete variable domain reads EAGVVQSPRYKIIEKKQPVAFWCNPISGHNTLYWYLQNLGQGPELLIRYENEEAVDDSQLPKDRFSAERLKGVDSTLKIQPAELGDSAVYLCASSARPSGDEQFFGPGTRLTVL.

The chain uses TRBV28 and TRBJ2-7, with TRBD1 matching 7 bases. With V trimmed by 5 bases and J by 2 bases, 6 bases remained unmatched. This CDR3 comprises 14 residues. Germline V gene lookup returns CDR1 MDHEN and CDR2 SYDVKM. The CDR3: CASSMLGTAYEQYF. The CDR3 DNA sequence: TGTGCCAGCAGTATGTTAGGGACAGCCTACGAGCAGTACTTC.

This clone showed up just once. The gene calls are TRBV6-6 and TRBJ1-5; unclear D gene. The V gene lost 0 bases and the J gene lost 0 bases, with 6 bases spanning the gap. CDR1 is MNHNY and CDR2 is SVGAGI in the germline V gene (reference sequence). CDR3 length: 15 residues. The CDR3 here is CASSYSVNSNQPQHF. CDR3 nucleotide sequence: TGTGCCAGCAGTTACTCCGTCAATAGCAATCAGCCCCAGCATTTT.

The J gene is TRBJ2-3, the V gene TRBV2, with 16 bases lining up with TRBD2. The CDR3 is made up of 17 amino acids. After removal of 8 bases from V and 5 bases from J, the junction contained 10 bases not matched to a gene. The germline V gene encodes CDR1 SNHLY and CDR2 FYNNEI. CDR3 residues: CASSGLAGGPRGDTQYF. CDR3 DNA: TGTGCCAGCTCGGGACTAGCGGGAGGGCCGAGGGGAGATACGCAGTATTTT. The variable domain in full, completed from reference TRBV2 and TRBJ2-3, reads EPEVTQTPSHQVTQMGQEVILRCVPISNHLYFYWYRQILGQKVEFLVSFYNNEISEKSEIFDDQFSVERPDGSNFTLKIRSTKLEDSAMYFCASSGLAGGPRGDTQYFGPGTRLTVL.

This chain joins TRBV9 and TRBJ2-7; 7 nucleotides agree with TRBD1. Per the germline V gene, CDR1 is SGDLS and CDR2 is YYNGEE. Unmatched junction bases numbered 6, after V lost 0 bases and J lost 6 bases. CDR3 length: 14 amino acids. Here the CDR3 reads CASSVDSGGPEQYF. CDR3 DNA sequence: TGTGCCAGCAGCGTAGATTCAGGGGGTCCCGAGCAGTACTTC.

The rearrangement uses TRBV5-6 and TRBJ2-2; no firm D call. CDR1 and CDR2 (germline): SGHDT, YYEEEE. The CDR3 spans 13 residues. Between the trimmed V and J ends, which lost 1 base and 7 bases, there was a span of 8 bases. The CDR3, as DNA: TGTGCCAGCAGCTTGTTGATGGGCGGGGAGCTGTTTTTT. It encodes CASSLLMGGELFF.

The genes are TRBV7-9 and TRBJ1-1; no definite D call. This CDR3 spans 13 amino acids. Trimming pared 5 bases from V and 4 bases from J, leaving 11 bases between. Looked up from germline, CDR1 is SEHNR and CDR2 is FQNEAQ (reference sequence). CDR3 in amino acids: CASSPIYATEAFF. DNA for the CDR3: TGTGCCAGCAGCCCAATCTATGCCACTGAAGCTTTCTTT.

The rearrangement uses TRBV4-1 and TRBJ2-2, with D unresolved. V was clipped by 4 bases and J by 2 bases, with 11 bases between them. The germline CDR1 and CDR2 sequences are MGHRA and YSYEKL. This CDR3 region has 15 residues. CDR3 in amino acids: CASSPPGSNTGELFF. CDR3 DNA: TGCGCCAGCAGCCCCCCCGGGTCTAACACCGGGGAGCTGTTTTTT.